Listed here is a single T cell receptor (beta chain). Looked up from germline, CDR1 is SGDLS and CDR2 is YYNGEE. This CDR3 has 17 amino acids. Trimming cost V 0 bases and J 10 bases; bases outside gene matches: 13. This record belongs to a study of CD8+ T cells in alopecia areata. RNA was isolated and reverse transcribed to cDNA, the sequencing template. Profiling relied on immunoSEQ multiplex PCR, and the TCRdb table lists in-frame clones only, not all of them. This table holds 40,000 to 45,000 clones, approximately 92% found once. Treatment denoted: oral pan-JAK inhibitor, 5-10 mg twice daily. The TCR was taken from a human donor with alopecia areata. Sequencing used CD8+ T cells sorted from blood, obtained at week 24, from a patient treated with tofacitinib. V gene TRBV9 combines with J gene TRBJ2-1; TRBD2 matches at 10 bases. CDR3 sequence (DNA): TGTGCCAGCAGCGTAGCGCTAAGCGGGGGGGCTATCGGAGAGCAGTTCTTC. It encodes CASSVALSGGAIGEQFF.